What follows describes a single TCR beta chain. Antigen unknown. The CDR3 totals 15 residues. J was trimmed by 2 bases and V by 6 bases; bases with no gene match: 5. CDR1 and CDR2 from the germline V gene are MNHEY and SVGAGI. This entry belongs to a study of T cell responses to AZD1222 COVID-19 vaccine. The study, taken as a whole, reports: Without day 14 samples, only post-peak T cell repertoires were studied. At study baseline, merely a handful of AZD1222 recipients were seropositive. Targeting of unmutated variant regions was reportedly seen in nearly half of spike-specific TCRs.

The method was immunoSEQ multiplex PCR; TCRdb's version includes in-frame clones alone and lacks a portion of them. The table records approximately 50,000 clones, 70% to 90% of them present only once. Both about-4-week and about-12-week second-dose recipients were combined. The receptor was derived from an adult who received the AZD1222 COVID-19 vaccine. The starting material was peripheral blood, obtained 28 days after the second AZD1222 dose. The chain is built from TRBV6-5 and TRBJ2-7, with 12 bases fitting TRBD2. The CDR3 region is CASRNGLAGTYEQYF. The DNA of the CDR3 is TGTGCCAGCAGAAACGGACTAGCGGGAACCTACGAGCAGTACTTC.